This T cell receptor beta chain was observed in a study of T-cell memory formation after mild COVID-19. TCRdb used MiXCR to reprocess the 5' RACE reads, holding one entry per CDR3 protein. The sample contains around 300,000 distinct CDR3 sequences, around 13% of which appear only once. This clonotype occurred a few times. Germline V CDR1 and CDR2: DFQATT, SNEGSKA (reference sequence). The CDR3 sequence is 13 residues long. With 2 bases clipped from V and 10 bases from J, the junction kept 4 bases outside the gene matches. The chain combines TRBV20-1 with TRBJ1-6, with 8 bases lining up with TRBD1. The sequenced sample consisted of PBMCs or a T cell subset sorted from them (not recorded which). The TCR sequence derives from a man aged 18 to 29 who had mild COVID-19 (a few samples of this study predate the infection). Cell type and time point are not known. This CDR3 reads CSARKDRESPLHF. Written as DNA, the CDR3 is TGCAGTGCTAGAAAGGACAGGGAATCACCCCTCCACTTT.